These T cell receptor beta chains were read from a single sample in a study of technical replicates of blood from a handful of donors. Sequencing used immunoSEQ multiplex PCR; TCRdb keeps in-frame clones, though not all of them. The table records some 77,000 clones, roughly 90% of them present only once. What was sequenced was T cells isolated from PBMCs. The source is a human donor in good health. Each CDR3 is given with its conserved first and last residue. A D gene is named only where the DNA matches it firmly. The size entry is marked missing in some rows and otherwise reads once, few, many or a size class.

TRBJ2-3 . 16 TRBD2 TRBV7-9 TGTGCCAGCAGTCTACCGGGACTAACAGGTCGAGATACGCAGTATTTT CASSLPGLTGRDTQYF
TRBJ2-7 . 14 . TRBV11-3 TGTGCCAGCAGCTTAGATACCGGTTCCTACGAGCAGTACTTC CASSLDTGSYEQYF
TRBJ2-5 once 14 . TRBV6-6 TGTGCCGTAGCCCAATTCGGGGGAGACGGGACCCAGTACTTC CAVAQFGGDGTQYF
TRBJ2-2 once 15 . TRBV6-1 TGTGCCAGCGATACCGGCCAGGTGTACACCGGGGAGCTGTTTTTT CASDTGQVYTGELFF
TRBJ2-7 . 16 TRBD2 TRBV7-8 TGTGCCAGCAGCTTAGGGACTAGCGGGGGCTCCTACGAGCAGTACTTC CASSLGTSGGSYEQYF
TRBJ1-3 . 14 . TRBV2 TGTGCCAGCACCGCGGGATCATCTGGAAACACCATATATTTT CASTAGSSGNTIYF
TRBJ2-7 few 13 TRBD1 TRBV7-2 TGTGCCAGCAGCCCGAGGACAGGGCTCGAGCAGTACTTC CASSPRTGLEQYF
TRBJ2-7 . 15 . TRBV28 TGTGCCAGCAGCCTCCTGGGGAGTTGGGCCTACGAGCAGTACTTC CASSLLGSWAYEQYF
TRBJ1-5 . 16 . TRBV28 TGTGCCAGCAGTTTTGGAGGAGTAGTTAGCAATCAGCCCCAGCATTTT CASSFGGVVSNQPQHF
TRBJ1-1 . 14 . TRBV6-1 TGTGCCAGCAGTAAGCAGGGTCGTGACACTGAAGCTTTCTTT CASSKQGRDTEAFF
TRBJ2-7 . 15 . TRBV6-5 TGTGCCAGCAGTTACGCTGGACCAGGGCAGTACGAGCAGTACTTC CASSYAGPGQYEQYF
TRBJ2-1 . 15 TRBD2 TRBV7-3 TGTGCCAGCAGCAAATGGACTAGCGGGGGCAATGAGCAGTTCTTC CASSKWTSGGNEQFF
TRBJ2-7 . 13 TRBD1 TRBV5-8 TGTGCCACCCAGGGACAGAACAGCTACGAGCAGTACTTC CATQGQNSYEQYF
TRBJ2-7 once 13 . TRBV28 TGTGCCAGCAGCCCTACAGGGACCGACGAGCAGTACTTC CASSPTGTDEQYF
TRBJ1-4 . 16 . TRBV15 TGTGCCACCAGCAGAGAAATAAGCGCAGCCTGGGAAAAACTGTTTTTT CATSREISAAWEKLFF
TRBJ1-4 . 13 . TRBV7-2 TGTGCCAGCAGCCGCAGGGTTGGGGAAAAACTGTTTTTT CASSRRVGEKLFF
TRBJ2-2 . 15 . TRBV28 TGTGCCAGCAGTCCCCCCCGGGGGGCCACCGGGGAGCTGTTTTTT CASSPPRGATGELFF
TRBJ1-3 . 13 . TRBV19 TGTGCCAGTAGTGAGATTTCTGGAAACACCATATATTTT CASSEISGNTIYF
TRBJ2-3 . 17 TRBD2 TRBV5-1 TGCGCCAGCAGCAAGGGACTAGCGGGCCGCGGCACAGATACGCAGTATTTT CASSKGLAGRGTDTQYF
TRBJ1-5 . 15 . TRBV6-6 TGTGCCAGCAGTTACTTCTTGGAGGGCAATCAGCCCCAGCATTTT CASSYFLEGNQPQHF
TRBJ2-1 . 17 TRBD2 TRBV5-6 TGTGCCAGCAGCTTGATTACCGGGACTAGCGCCTACAATGAGCAGTTCTTC CASSLITGTSAYNEQFF
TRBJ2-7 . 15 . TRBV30 TGTGCCTGGGGGCGAGGGCGAGGCGGTCGCTACGAGCAGTACTTC CAWGRGRGGRYEQYF
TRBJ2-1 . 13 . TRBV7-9 TGTGCCAGCAGCGGAGACAGACGCAATGAGCAGTTCTTC CASSGDRRNEQFF
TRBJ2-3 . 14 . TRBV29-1 TGCAGCGTCTCGGACACTTATAGCACAGATACGCAGTATTTT CSVSDTYSTDTQYF
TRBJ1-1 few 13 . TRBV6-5 TGTGCCAGCAGTGAGGGGGAGAACACTGAAGCTTTCTTT CASSEGENTEAFF
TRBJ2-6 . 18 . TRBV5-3 TGTGCCAGAAGCTTTCCTCCCCTCCCCTACTCTGGGGCCAACGTCCTGACTTTC CARSFPPLPYSGANVLTF
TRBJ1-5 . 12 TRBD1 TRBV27 TGTGCCACTTGGACAGGTAATCAGCCCCAGCATTTT CATWTGNQPQHF
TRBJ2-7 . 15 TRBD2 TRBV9 TGTGCCAGCAGCGTAGGGCTAGCGGGAGGAGGCCCTCAGTACTTC CASSVGLAGGGPQYF
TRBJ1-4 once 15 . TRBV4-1 TGCGCCAGCAGCCAAGTGGCGGCAACTAATGAAAAACTGTTTTTT CASSQVAATNEKLFF
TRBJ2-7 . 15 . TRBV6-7 TGTGCCAGCCCTTATTCTGTTCTCGGGATGGACGAGCAGTACTTC CASPYSVLGMDEQYF
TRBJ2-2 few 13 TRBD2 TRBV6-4 TGTGCCAGCAGTGGGACTAGCACCGGGGAGCTGTTTTTT CASSGTSTGELFF
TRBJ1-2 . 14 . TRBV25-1 TGTGCCAGCAGTGGCAACCAGGGCCCATATGGCTACACCTTC CASSGNQGPYGYTF
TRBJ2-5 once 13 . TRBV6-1 TGTGCCAGCAGTCTTAGCAGTCAAGAGACCCAGTACTTC CASSLSSQETQYF
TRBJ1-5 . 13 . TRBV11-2 TGTGCCAGCAGCTCATCACAGAGTCAGCCCCAGCATTTT CASSSSQSQPQHF
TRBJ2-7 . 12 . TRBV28 TGTGCCAGCAGACGGGACACCTACGAGCAGTACTTC CASRRDTYEQYF
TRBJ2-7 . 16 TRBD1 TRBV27 TGTGCCAGCAGCCCCACGGTGGCAGGGGGCGCCCACGAGCAGTACTTC CASSPTVAGGAHEQYF
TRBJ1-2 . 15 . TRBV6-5 TGTGCCAGCAGTTATTCGACAGGCTCCCCCTATGGCTACACCTTC CASSYSTGSPYGYTF
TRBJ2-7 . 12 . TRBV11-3 TGTGCCAGCAGAGACAGTCTCTACGAGCAGTACTTC CASRDSLYEQYF
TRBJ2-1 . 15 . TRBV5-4 TGTGCCAGCAGCTTTGACAGAAGCTCCTACAATGAGCAGTTCTTC CASSFDRSSYNEQFF
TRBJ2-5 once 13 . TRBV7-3 TGTGCCAGCAGCCTACAGTACCAAGAGACCCAGTACTTC CASSLQYQETQYF
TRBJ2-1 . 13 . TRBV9 TGTGCCAGCAGCGTCCTAGACTACAATGAGCAGTTCTTC CASSVLDYNEQFF
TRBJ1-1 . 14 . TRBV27 TGTGCCAGCAGTAGCGTAGGAGCTTACACTGAAGCTTTCTTT CASSSVGAYTEAFF
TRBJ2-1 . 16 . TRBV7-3 TGTGCCAGCAGCGAAGTGGGAGGAGGGATAATCAATGAGCAGTTCTTC CASSEVGGGIINEQFF
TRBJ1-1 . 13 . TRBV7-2 TGTGCCAGCAGCTTATACAGAAACACTGAAGCTTTCTTT CASSLYRNTEAFF
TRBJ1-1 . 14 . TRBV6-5 TGTGCCAGCAGTTACGGACAGTTGAACACTGAAGCTTTCTTT CASSYGQLNTEAFF
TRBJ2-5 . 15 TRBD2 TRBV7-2 TGTGCCAGCAGCCCCTTAGCGGGAGAATGGGAGACCCAGTACTTC CASSPLAGEWETQYF
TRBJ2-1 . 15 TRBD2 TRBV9 TGTGCCAGCAGCGACTCCCTAGCGGGAGGCTATGAGCAGTTCTTC CASSDSLAGGYEQFF
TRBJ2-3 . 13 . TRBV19 TGTGCCAGTAGTATTGGAGGCACAGATACGCAGTATTTT CASSIGGTDTQYF
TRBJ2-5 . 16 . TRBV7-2 TGTGCCAGCAGCGCCGGAATCTTAGGAGTCCAAGAGACCCAGTACTTC CASSAGILGVQETQYF
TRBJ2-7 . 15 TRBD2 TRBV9 TGTGCCAGCAGCACTCATAGCGGGCCCTCCTACGAGCAGTACTTC CASSTHSGPSYEQYF
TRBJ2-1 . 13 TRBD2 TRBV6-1 TGTGCCGAATCTAGCGGGAGCTACAATGAGCAGTTCTTC CAESSGSYNEQFF
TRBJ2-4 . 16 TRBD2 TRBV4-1 TGCGCCAGCAGCCAAGGGGCGGGGGTAGCCAAAAACATTCAGTACTTC CASSQGAGVAKNIQYF
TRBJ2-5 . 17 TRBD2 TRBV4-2 TGTGCCAGCAGCCAAGGGGGAGCGGGAATCCCCCAAGAGACCCAGTACTTC CASSQGGAGIPQETQYF
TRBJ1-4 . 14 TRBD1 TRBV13 TGTGCCAGCAGCTTCGCCAGGGGGCGGGAAAAACTGTTTTTT CASSFARGREKLFF
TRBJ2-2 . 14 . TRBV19 TGTGCCAGTAGTACGAGGGGGAGAGCCGGGGAGCTGTTTTTT CASSTRGRAGELFF
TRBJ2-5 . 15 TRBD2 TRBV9 TGTGCCAGCACCCGGACTAGCGGGAGTTGGGAGACCCAGTACTTC CASTRTSGSWETQYF
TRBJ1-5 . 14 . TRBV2 TGTGCCAGCAGTGAGGGGAGGAGCAATCAGCCCCAGCATTTT CASSEGRSNQPQHF
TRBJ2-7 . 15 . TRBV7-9 TGTGCCAGCAGCTTAGAGTCCCGGCGGGGCTACGAGCAGTACTTC CASSLESRRGYEQYF
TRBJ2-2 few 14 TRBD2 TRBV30 TGTGCCTGGGGACCGGGACTAGCAGCCGGGGAGCTGTTTTTT CAWGPGLAAGELFF
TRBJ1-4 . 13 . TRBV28 TGTGCCAGCAGTTTCAGGGCGGTCGGGAAACTGTTTTTT CASSFRAVGKLFF